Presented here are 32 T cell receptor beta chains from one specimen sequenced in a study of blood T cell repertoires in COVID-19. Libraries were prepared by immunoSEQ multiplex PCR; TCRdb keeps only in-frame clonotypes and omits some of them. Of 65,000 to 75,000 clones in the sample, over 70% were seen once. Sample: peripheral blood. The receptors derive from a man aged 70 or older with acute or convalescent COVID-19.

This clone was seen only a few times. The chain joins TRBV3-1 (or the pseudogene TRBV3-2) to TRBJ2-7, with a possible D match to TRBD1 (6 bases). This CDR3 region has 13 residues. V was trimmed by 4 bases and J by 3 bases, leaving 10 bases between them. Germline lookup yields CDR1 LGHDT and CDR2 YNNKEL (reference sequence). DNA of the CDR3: TGTGCCAGCAGCCTCAGGGGTAGCTACGAGCAGTACTTC. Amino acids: CASSLRGSYEQYF.

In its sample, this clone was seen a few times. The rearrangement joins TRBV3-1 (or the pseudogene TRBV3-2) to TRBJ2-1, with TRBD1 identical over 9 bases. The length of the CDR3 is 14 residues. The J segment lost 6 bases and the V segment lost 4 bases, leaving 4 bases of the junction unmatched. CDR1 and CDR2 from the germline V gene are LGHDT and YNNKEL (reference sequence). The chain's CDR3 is CASSPGQGPNEQFF. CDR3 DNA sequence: TGTGCCAGCAGCCCCGGACAGGGGCCCAATGAGCAGTTCTTC.

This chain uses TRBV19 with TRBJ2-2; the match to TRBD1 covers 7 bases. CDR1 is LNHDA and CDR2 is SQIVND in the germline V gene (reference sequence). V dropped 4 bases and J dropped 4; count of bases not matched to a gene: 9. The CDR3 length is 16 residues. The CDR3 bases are TGTGCCAGTAGTAAGTCCCGGGACAGCTTCACCGGGGAGCTGTTTTTT. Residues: CASSKSRDSFTGELFF.

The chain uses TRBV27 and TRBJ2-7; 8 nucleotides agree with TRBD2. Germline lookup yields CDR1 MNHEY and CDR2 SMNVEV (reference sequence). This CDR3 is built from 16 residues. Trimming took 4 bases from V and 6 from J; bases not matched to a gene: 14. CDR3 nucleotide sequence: TGTGCCAGCAGTTCCCCCTCCAGCGGGAGTGGTTTCGAGCAGTACTTC. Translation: CASSSPSSGSGFEQYF.

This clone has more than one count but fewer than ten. CDR3 coding DNA: TGTGCCAGCAGGACAGGGTTCCCTGGCTACACCTTC. Residues: CASRTGFPGYTF. The chain is built from TRBV28 and TRBJ1-2; TRBD1 agrees at 7 bases. The germline V gene has CDR1 MDHEN and CDR2 SYDVKM. Losses at the gene ends were 6 bases for V and 7 bases for J; bases not matched to a gene: 5. The CDR3 runs to 12 residues.

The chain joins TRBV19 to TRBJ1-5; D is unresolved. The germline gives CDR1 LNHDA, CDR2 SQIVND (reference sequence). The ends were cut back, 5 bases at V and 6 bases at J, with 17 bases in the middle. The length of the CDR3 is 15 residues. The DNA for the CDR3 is TGTGCCAGTAGTCCCGGGAGGGAGAGGATTCAGCCCCAGCATTTT. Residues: CASSPGRERIQPQHF.

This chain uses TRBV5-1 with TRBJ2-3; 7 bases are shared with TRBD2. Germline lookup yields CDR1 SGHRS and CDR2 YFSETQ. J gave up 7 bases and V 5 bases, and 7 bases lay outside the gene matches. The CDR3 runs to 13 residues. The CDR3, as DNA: TGCGCCAGCAGGGAAAGCGGGACGAATACGCAGTATTTT. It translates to CASRESGTNTQYF.

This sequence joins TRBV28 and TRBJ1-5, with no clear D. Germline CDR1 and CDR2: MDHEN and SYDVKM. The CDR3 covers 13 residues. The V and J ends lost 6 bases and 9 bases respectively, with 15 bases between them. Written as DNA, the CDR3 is TGTGCCAGCAGCACCCCGGGGATCGGGCCCCAGCATTTT. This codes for CASSTPGIGPQHF.

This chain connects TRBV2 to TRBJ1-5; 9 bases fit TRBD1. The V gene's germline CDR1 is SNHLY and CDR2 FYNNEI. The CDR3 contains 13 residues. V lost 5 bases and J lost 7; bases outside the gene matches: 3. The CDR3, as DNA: TGTGCCAGCAGTACGACAGGGGGACAGCCCCAGCATTTT. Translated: CASSTTGGQPQHF. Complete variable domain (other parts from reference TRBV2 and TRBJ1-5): EPEVTQTPSHQVTQMGQEVILRCVPISNHLYFYWYRQILGQKVEFLVSFYNNEISEKSEIFDDQFSVERPDGSNFTLKIRSTKLEDSAMYFCASSTTGGQPQHFGDGTRLSIL.

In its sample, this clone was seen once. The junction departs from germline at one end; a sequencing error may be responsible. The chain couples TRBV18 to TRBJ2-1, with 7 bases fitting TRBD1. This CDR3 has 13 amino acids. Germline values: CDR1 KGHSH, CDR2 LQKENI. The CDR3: CASSPQGKNEQFF. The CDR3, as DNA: TGTGCCAGCTCCCCACAGGGGAAGAATGAGCAGTTCTTC.

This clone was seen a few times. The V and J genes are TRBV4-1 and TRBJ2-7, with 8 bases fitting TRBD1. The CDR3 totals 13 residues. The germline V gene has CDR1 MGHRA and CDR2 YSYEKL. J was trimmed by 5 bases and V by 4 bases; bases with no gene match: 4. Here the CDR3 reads CASSRPTGDEQYF. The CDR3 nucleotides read TGCGCCAGCAGCCGCCCGACAGGGGACGAGCAGTACTTC.

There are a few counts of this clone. This chain's CDR3 is CASRQGYEQYF. For the CDR3, the DNA is TGCGCCAGCAGACAGGGCTACGAGCAGTACTTC. The chain joins TRBV10-1 to TRBJ2-7, with D possibly being TRBD1 (6 bases). Looked up from germline, CDR1 is WNHNN and CDR2 is SYGVQD (reference sequence). The CDR3 contains 11 residues. The V gene lost 6 bases and the J gene lost 3 bases, with 6 bases spanning the gap.

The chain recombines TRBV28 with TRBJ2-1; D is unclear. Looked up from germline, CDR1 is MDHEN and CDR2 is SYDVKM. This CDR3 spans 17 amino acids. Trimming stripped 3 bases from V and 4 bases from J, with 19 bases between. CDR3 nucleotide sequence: TGTGCCAGCAGTTTTCCCTTTGCGAGCAACGTTTACAATGAGCAGTTCTTC. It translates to CASSFPFASNVYNEQFF.

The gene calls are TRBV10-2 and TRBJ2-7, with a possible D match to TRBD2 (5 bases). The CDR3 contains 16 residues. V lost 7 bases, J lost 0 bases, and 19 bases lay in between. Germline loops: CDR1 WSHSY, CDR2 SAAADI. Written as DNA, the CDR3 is TGCGCCAGCATGGCCCTTGGACTCCAATCCTCCTACGAGCAGTACTTC. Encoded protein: CASMALGLQSSYEQYF.

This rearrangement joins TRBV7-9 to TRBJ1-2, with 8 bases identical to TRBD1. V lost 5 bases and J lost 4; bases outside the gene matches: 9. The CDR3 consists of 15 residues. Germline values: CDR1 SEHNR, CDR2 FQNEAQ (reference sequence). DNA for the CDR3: TGTGCCAGCAGCCGATCCCAGGGGGCAGGCTATGGCTACACCTTC. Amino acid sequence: CASSRSQGAGYGYTF.

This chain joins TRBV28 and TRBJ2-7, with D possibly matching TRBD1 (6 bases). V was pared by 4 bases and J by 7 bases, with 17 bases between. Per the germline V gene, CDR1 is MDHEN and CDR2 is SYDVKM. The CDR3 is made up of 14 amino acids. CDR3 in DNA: TGTGCCAGCAGTTCCGGGACACGGCCTTGGGAGCAGTACTTC. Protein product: CASSSGTRPWEQYF.

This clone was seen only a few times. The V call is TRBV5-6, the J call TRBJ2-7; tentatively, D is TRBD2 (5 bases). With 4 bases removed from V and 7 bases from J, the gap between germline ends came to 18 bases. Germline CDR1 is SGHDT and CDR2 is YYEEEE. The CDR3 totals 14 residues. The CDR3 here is CASSRTLPPSEQYF. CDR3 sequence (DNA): TGTGCCAGCAGCCGGACTCTCCCCCCGAGTGAGCAGTACTTC.

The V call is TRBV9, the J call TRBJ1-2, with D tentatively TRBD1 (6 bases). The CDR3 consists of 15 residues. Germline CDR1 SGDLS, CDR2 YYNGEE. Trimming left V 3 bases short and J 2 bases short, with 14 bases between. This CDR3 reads CASSGRGGGNYGYTF. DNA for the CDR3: TGTGCCAGCAGCGGAAGGGGGGGCGGGAACTATGGCTACACCTTC.

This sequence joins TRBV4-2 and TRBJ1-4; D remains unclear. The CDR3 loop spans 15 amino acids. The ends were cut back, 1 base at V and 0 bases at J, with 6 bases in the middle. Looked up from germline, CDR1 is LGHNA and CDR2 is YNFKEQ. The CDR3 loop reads CASSQAHPTNEKLFF. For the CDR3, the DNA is TGTGCCAGCAGCCAAGCCCATCCAACTAATGAAAAACTGTTTTTT.

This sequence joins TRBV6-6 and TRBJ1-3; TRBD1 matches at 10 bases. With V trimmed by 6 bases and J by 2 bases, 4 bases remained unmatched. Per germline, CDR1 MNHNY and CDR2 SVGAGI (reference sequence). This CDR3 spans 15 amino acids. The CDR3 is CASRLGQGTGNTIYF. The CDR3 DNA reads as TGTGCCAGCAGACTGGGACAGGGGACTGGAAACACCATATATTTT.

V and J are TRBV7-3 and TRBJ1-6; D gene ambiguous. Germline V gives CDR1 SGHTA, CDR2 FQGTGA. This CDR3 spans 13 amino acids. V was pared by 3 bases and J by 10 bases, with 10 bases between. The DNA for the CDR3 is TGTGCCAGCAGCTTTGAGGTTCGGTCACCCCTCCACTTT. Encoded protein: CASSFEVRSPLHF.

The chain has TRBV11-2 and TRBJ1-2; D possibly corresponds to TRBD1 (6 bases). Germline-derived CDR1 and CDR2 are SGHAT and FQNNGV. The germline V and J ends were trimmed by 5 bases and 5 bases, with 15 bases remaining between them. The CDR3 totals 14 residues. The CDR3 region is CASSIQGTGYGYTF. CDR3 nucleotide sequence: TGTGCCAGCAGCATTCAGGGGACGGGGTATGGCTACACCTTC. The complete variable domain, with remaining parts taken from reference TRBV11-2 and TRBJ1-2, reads EAGVAQSPRYKIIEKRQSVAFWCNPISGHATLYWYQQILGQGPKLLIQFQNNGVVDDSQLPKDRFSAERLKGVDSTLKIQPAKLEDSAVYLCASSIQGTGYGYTFGSGTRLTVV.

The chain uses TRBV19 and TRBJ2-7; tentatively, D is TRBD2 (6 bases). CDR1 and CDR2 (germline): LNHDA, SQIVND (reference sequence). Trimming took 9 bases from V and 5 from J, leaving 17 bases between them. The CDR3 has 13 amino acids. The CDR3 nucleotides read TGTGCCAGCGGCGGGACGCCCCTAGACGAGCAGTACTTC. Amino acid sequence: CASGGTPLDEQYF.

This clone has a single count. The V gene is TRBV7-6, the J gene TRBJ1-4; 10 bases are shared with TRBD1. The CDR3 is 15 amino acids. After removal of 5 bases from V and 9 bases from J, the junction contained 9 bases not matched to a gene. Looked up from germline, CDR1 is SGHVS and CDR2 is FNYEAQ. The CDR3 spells CASSARTGGGQKLFF. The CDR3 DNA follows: TGTGCCAGCAGCGCCCGGACAGGGGGGGGCCAAAAACTGTTTTTT. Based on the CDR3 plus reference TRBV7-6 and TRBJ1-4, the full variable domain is GAGVSQSPRYKVTKRGQDVALRCDPISGHVSLYWYRQALGQGPEFLTYFNYEAQQDKSGLPNDRFSAERPEGSISTLTIQRTEQRDSAMYRCASSARTGGGQKLFFGSGTQLSVL.

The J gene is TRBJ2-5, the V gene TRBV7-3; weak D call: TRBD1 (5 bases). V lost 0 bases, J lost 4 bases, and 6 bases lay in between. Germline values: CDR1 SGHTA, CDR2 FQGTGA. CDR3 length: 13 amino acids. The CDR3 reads CASSLTRAETQYF. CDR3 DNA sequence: TGTGCCAGCAGCTTAACCAGGGCAGAGACCCAGTACTTC.

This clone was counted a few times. CDR3 sequence: CASSEGQGAGEAFF. The DNA for the CDR3 is TGTGCCAGCAGTGAAGGGCAGGGGGCTGGTGAAGCTTTCTTT. The chain couples TRBV6-4 to TRBJ1-1; 8 bases line up with TRBD1. This CDR3 region has 14 residues. The V gene's germline CDR1 is MRHNA and CDR2 SNTAGT. After removal of 3 bases from V and 7 bases from J, the junction contained 7 bases not matched to a gene.

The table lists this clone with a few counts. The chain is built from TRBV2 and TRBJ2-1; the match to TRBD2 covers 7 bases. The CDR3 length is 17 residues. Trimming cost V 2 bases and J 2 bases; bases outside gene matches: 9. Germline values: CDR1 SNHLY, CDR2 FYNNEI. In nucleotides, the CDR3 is TGTGCCAGCAGTGAACGGGCTAGCGGAGGCCCCTACAATGAGCAGTTCTTC. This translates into CASSERASGGPYNEQFF. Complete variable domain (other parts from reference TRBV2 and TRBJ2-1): EPEVTQTPSHQVTQMGQEVILRCVPISNHLYFYWYRQILGQKVEFLVSFYNNEISEKSEIFDDQFSVERPDGSNFTLKIRSTKLEDSAMYFCASSERASGGPYNEQFFGPGTRLTVL.

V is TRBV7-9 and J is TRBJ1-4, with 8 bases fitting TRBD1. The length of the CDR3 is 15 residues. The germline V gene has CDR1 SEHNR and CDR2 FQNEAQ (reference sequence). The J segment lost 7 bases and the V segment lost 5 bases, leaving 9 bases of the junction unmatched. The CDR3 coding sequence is TGTGCCAGCAGCGATCCCAGGGGGCTTGGTGAAAAACTGTTTTTT. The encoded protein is CASSDPRGLGEKLFF.

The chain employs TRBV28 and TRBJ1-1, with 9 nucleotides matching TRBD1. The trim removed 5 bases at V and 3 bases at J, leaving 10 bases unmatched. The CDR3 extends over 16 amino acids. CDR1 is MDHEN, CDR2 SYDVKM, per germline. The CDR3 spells CASSRPGTGSDTEAFF. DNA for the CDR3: TGTGCCAGCAGTCGTCCCGGGACAGGGTCCGACACTGAAGCTTTCTTT.

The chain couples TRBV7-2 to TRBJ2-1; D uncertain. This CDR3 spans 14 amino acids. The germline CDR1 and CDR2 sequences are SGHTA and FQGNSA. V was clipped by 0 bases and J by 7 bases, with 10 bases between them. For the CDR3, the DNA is TGTGCCAGCAGCTTAGCCCAAGCACTAAATGAGCAGTTCTTC. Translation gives CASSLAQALNEQFF.

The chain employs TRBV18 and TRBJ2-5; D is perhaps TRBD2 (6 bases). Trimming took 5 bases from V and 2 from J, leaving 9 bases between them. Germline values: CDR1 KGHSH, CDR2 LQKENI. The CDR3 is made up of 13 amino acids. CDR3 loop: CASSLAVQETQYF. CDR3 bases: TGTGCCAGCTCATTAGCGGTACAAGAGACCCAGTACTTC.

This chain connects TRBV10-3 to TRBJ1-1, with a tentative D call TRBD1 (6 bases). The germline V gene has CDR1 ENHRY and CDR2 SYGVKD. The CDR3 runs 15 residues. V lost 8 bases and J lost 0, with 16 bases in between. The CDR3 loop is CAIGGRGAMNTEAFF. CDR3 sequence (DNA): TGTGCCATCGGGGGCCGTGGAGCGATGAACACTGAAGCTTTCTTT.